This T cell receptor (beta chain) is drawn from a study of T cells after yellow fever vaccination. Germline CDR1 is SQVTM and CDR2 is ANQGSEA. V was clipped by 0 bases and J by 5 bases, with 4 bases between them. The length of the CDR3 is 11 residues. This clonotype occurred many times. Its cognate antigen is unknown. TCRdb passed the 5' RACE reads through MiXCR, listing each CDR3 protein once. The data contain about 210,000 distinct CDR3 sequences, less than 3.5% of them singletons. Broader study findings: Most primary-vaccination clones recurred post-booster (approximately 96% CD4, over 70% CD8).

This clonotype was obtained from a man between 18 and 29 years old who received the YFV17D yellow fever vaccine. This sequence joins TRBV29-1 and TRBJ2-5; D is unresolved. Sequencing was performed on CD4+ T cells sorted from PBMCs, taken 10 days after the yellow fever booster vaccination. The CDR3 protein is CSVEDFETQYF. Written as DNA, the CDR3 is TGCAGCGTTGAAGATTTTGAGACCCAGTACTTC.